Only one count was recorded for the clone carrying this T cell receptor (beta chain). Germline CDR1 reads ENHRY; CDR2 reads SYGVKD. After removal of 10 bases from V and 2 bases from J, the junction contained 11 bases not matched to a gene. The CDR3 spans 15 residues. This specimen belongs to a study of blood T cell repertoires in COVID-19. Study in general: Specimens from acute and convalescent COVID-19 originated in the United States, Italy and Spain. The cDNA or gDNA used as material had been derived from T cells, B-cell-depleted T cells, or PBMCs.

During active infection, Seattle patients enrolled and were then monitored through disease. How the authors handled the data: Reference gene primer amplification yielded estimated nucleated cell counts. The repertoire was sequenced with immunoSEQ multiplex PCR; TCRdb's copy has only in-frame clones and lacks some. V and J calls and clone size follow that table, whereas D and trimming were derived from the DNA. Of approximately 120,000 clones detected, around 85% appear once; the ten largest clones hold around 3%. The sequenced sample consisted of peripheral blood. This chain links TRBV10-3 with TRBJ2-1; 7 nucleotides agree with TRBD2. The receptor was derived from an elderly woman with COVID-19, enrolled during active disease. CDR3 nucleotide sequence: TGTGCCACAGGTACTGACAGCGGGACCTACAATGAGCAGTTCTTC. Amino acids: CATGTDSGTYNEQFF.